This TCR beta chain originates from a study of regulatory T cells in long-lasting Graves disease. Study-wide context: Patients newly diagnosed with Graves' had been on antithyroid drugs for under 3 months.

The CDR3 is 15 residues long. Germline V gives CDR1 MGHRA, CDR2 YSYEKL. V lost 0 bases, J lost 6 bases, and 12 bases lay in between. Noted time point: newly diagnosed GD, antithyroid drugs for less than 3 months. PBMCs provided the RNA from which the TCR library was made. Xi'an, China, was home to the endocrinology department that provided patients. Assembly of TCR beta libraries relied on iRepertoire HTBI primers together with Arm-PCR of CDR3 regions. TCRdb processed the multiplex PCR reads anew with MiXCR; each CDR3 protein has one entry. This table holds about 620,000 distinct CDR3 sequences, about 16% found once. These same data were also listed under a study on T cells in Graves' hyperthyroidism and ophthalmopathy. This second study says: Lactation, pregnancy, other autoimmune disease or uncontrolled infection excluded patients.

The receptor was isolated from a woman aged 25-40 years with Graves disease. The source material was peripheral blood mononuclear cells (PBMCs), sampled at new diagnosis, from a patient treated with antithyroid drugs. The chain employs TRBV4-1 and TRBJ1-5, with D maybe TRBD1 (5 bases). This chain's CDR3 is CASSQEPAGTQPQHF. As DNA, the CDR3 is TGCGCCAGCAGCCAAGAACCGGCAGGGACTCAGCCCCAGCATTTT.